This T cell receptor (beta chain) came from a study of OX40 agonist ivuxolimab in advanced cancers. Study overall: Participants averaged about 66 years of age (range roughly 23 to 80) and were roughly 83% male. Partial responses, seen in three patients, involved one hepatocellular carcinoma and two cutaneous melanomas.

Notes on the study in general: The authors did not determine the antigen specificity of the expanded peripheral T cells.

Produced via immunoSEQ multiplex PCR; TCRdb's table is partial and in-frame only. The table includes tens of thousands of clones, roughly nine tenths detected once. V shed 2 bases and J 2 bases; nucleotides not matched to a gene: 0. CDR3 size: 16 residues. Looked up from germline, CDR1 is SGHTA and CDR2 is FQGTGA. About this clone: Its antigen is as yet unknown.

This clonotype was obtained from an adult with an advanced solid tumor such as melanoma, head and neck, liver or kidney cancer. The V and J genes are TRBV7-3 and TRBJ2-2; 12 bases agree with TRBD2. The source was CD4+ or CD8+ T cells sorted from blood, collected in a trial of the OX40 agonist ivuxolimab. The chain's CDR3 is CASSLGLAGNTGELFF. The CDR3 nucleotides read TGTGCCAGCAGCTTAGGACTAGCGGGAAACACCGGGGAGCTGTTTTTT.